The 26 T cell receptor beta chains presented below share a single source sample, sequenced in a study of T-cell reconstitution after alpha-beta-depleted transplantation in children. Preparation of the TCRbeta library involved a method that used unique molecular identifiers. From the PCR reads, TCRdb called clonotypes with MiXCR, one entry per CDR3 protein. The sample holds some 640,000 distinct CDR3 sequences, around a sixth seen once. Sequenced here: PBMCs from the stem cell graft donor, sampled from the stem cell graft. All receptors come from a human donor who donated a stem cell graft to a child with acute myeloid leukemia.

This clonotype showed up many times. The chain employs TRBV12-3 or TRBV12-4 and TRBJ1-5; D might be TRBD1 (6 bases). Trimming cost V 6 bases and J 1 base, with 10 bases left between them. The CDR3 contains 14 residues. The CDR3 nucleotides are TGTGCCAGCAGGCCCCAGGGGAGCAATCAGCCCCAGCATTTT. This sequence encodes CASRPQGSNQPQHF.

This clonotype appeared many times. The chain combines TRBV20-1 with TRBJ2-7; D not certain. CDR3 length: 13 residues. Per germline, CDR1 DFQATT and CDR2 SNEGSKA (reference sequence). Trimming took off 0 bases at V and 1 base at J, with 7 bases between the two ends. For the CDR3, the DNA is TGCAGTGCTAGAGAGGGTCAGTCCTACGAGCAGTACTTC. Encoded protein: CSAREGQSYEQYF.

The chain employs TRBV7-2 and TRBJ2-7; the match to TRBD1 covers 7 bases. V lost 2 bases and J lost 3; bases outside the gene matches: 4. CDR1 is SGHTA, CDR2 FQGNSA, per germline. The CDR3 is 14 residues long. The CDR3 reads CASSLQGEVYEQYF. Here the CDR3 DNA reads TGTGCCAGCAGCTTACAGGGGGAAGTCTACGAGCAGTACTTC.

This CDR3 is CASSPTGADNQPQHF. CDR3 nucleotide sequence: TGCGCCAGCAGCCCAACAGGGGCGGACAATCAGCCCCAGCATTTT. The genes are TRBV5-1 and TRBJ1-5, with 7 bases aligning to TRBD1. V shed 4 bases and J 3 bases; nucleotides not matched to a gene: 7. Germline CDR1 is SGHRS and CDR2 is YFSETQ. The CDR3 consists of 15 residues.

In its sample, this clonotype was seen many times. The genes are TRBV5-5 and TRBJ2-3; the D gene could be TRBD1 or TRBD2 (5 bases each). This CDR3 has 14 residues. The V end was cut by 4 bases, the J end by 4 bases, with 13 bases between. Per germline, CDR1 SGHKS and CDR2 YYEKEE (reference sequence). In DNA form, the CDR3 reads TGTGCCAGCAGCCCTGGAAGGGGACCAGATACGCAGTATTTT. Its translation is CASSPGRGPDTQYF.

Ten or more counts support this clonotype. J is TRBJ2-5 and V is TRBV20-1; tentative D call: TRBD2 (6 bases). CDR1 and CDR2 (germline): DFQATT, SNEGSKA (reference sequence). The CDR3 totals 13 residues. V dropped 6 bases and J dropped 7 bases, with 18 bases sitting between them. The CDR3 region is CSAATSPPRTQYF. CDR3 sequence (DNA): TGCAGTGCGGCCACTAGCCCTCCGCGGACCCAGTACTTC.

This clonotype was recorded a few times. The rearrangement joins TRBV20-1 to TRBJ1-1; D is unclear. Germline lookup yields CDR1 DFQATT and CDR2 SNEGSKA (reference sequence). CDR3 length: 12 residues. V was shortened by 3 bases and J by 4 bases, with 9 bases between the two germline ends. The CDR3 loop reads CSARVRPTEAFF. In DNA, the CDR3 is TGCAGTGCTAGGGTGAGACCCACTGAAGCTTTCTTT.

This clonotype turned up a few times. This rearrangement joins TRBV20-1 to TRBJ2-3; D unclear. The CDR3 sequence is 11 residues long. CDR1 and CDR2 from the germline V gene are DFQATT and SNEGSKA (reference sequence). V gave up 4 bases and J gave up 9 bases, with 11 bases separating them. The CDR3 loop is CSATWSQTQYF. CDR3 coding DNA: TGCAGTGCTACATGGTCCCAGACGCAGTATTTT.

A few counts support this clonotype. The gene calls are TRBV5-1 and TRBJ2-1, with D unresolved. V was cut by 1 base and J by 0 bases, with 5 bases left in between. The germline CDR1 and CDR2 sequences are SGHRS and YFSETQ. The CDR3 loop spans 14 amino acids. The DNA for the CDR3 is TGCGCCAGCAGCTTGCGGCACTCCTACAATGAGCAGTTCTTC. It translates to CASSLRHSYNEQFF.

This clonotype was recorded many times. The chain recombines TRBV4-3 with TRBJ2-7, with TRBD1 matching over 7 bases. Germline V gene lookup returns CDR1 LGHNA and CDR2 YSLEER. Trimming took 0 bases from V and 1 from J; bases not matched to a gene: 3. This CDR3 comprises 15 residues. The CDR3 here is CASSQEDRWSYEQYF. For the CDR3, the DNA is TGCGCCAGCAGCCAAGAGGACAGGTGGTCCTACGAGCAGTACTTC.

Ten or more counts support this clonotype. This chain links TRBV20-1 with TRBJ2-2; 7 bases map to TRBD1. Losses at the gene ends were 6 bases for V and 9 bases for J; bases not matched to a gene: 13. The CDR3 extends over 14 amino acids. CDR1 is DFQATT, CDR2 SNEGSKA, per germline (reference sequence). This CDR3 reads CSATDRVLRRELFF. The CDR3 bases are TGCAGTGCAACCGACAGGGTACTGAGGCGGGAGCTGTTTTTT.

This clonotype occurred a few times. This chain joins TRBV20-1 and TRBJ2-4, with D perhaps matching TRBD2 (6 bases). The V end lost 0 bases, the J end lost 0 bases, and 18 bases lay between the germline ends. The CDR3 contains 18 residues. The germline CDR1 and CDR2 sequences are DFQATT and SNEGSKA (reference sequence). CDR3 amino acids: CSAREPLAGNLAKNIQYF. The CDR3 DNA is TGCAGTGCTAGAGAGCCGTTGGCGGGGAACTTAGCCAAAAACATTCAGTACTTC.

This clonotype appeared many times. The genes are TRBV2 and TRBJ2-1; D tentatively reads TRBD1 or TRBD2 (5 bases each). Germline V CDR1 and CDR2: SNHLY, FYNNEI. Deletions cut 5 bases from V and 9 bases from J, with 8 bases between. This CDR3 has 11 amino acids. DNA for the CDR3: TGTGCCAGCAGTAGGGACCCTGAGCAGTTCTTC. Its translation is CASSRDPEQFF.

This clonotype was recorded many times. J is TRBJ1-1 and V is TRBV29-1, with TRBD1 as a possible D gene (5 bases). CDR1 and CDR2 from the germline V gene are SQVTM and ANQGSEA. The CDR3 totals 13 residues. V gave up 6 bases and J gave up 0 bases, with 11 bases separating them. The CDR3 loop reads CSVVGRLNTEAFF. The CDR3 bases are TGCAGCGTCGTGGGACGGTTGAACACTGAAGCTTTCTTT.

This clonotype was seen only a few times. J is TRBJ1-1 and V is TRBV7-9, with TRBD1 matching over 7 bases. CDR1 and CDR2 (germline): SEHNR, FQNEAQ (reference sequence). Trimming removed 7 bases from V and 3 bases from J; junction bases left unmatched: 11. The CDR3 has 15 residues. The CDR3 loop reads CASILEGAEDTEAFF. Written as DNA, the CDR3 is TGTGCCAGCATCCTGGAGGGGGCAGAGGACACTGAAGCTTTCTTT.

This chain links TRBV6-4 with TRBJ2-3, with 9 bases identical to TRBD1. The CDR3 has 14 amino acids. Unmatched junction bases numbered 1, after V lost 1 base and J lost 5 bases. The germline CDR1 and CDR2 sequences are MRHNA and SNTAGT. This CDR3 reads CASSDWDREDTQYF. The CDR3 DNA is TGTGCCAGCAGTGACTGGGACAGGGAAGATACGCAGTATTTT.

This clonotype came up many times. This sequence joins TRBV20-1 and TRBJ2-3; TRBD2 might be the D (6 bases). The CDR3 contains 16 residues. Trimming pared 8 bases from V and 2 bases from J, leaving 23 bases between. Germline loops: CDR1 DFQATT, CDR2 SNEGSKA (reference sequence). The CDR3 DNA reads TGCAGTACTTATTCGGGGCGGGGATATGTCACAGATACGCAGTATTTT. Translated: CSTYSGRGYVTDTQYF.

This clonotype has more than one count but fewer than ten. The chain links TRBV20-1 to TRBJ2-3; maybe TRBD2 (6 bases). The CDR3 runs 16 residues. Germline CDR1 reads DFQATT; CDR2 reads SNEGSKA (reference sequence). V gave up 6 bases and J gave up 4 bases, with 23 bases separating them. CDR3: CSATEGRAGQADTQYF. The CDR3 DNA reads TGCAGTGCCACCGAAGGAAGGGCGGGGCAGGCAGATACGCAGTATTTT.

The rearrangement links TRBV5-5 to TRBJ2-3, with D perhaps TRBD1 or TRBD2 (5 bases each). Per germline, CDR1 SGHKS and CDR2 YYEKEE (reference sequence). This CDR3 has 14 amino acids. V was shortened by 0 bases and J by 2 bases, with 7 bases between the two germline ends. In DNA form, the CDR3 reads TGTGCCAGCAGCTTGGTCGGGACCACAGATACGCAGTATTTT. This encodes CASSLVGTTDTQYF.

The rearrangement links TRBV7-2 to TRBJ2-1; 9 bases are a match to TRBD2. Trimming removed 5 bases from V and 10 bases from J; junction bases left unmatched: 12. Germline values: CDR1 SGHTA, CDR2 FQGNSA. This CDR3 is built from 15 residues. The CDR3 is CASSPGLAASLEQFF. The CDR3 DNA reads as TGTGCCAGCAGCCCGGGACTAGCAGCTTCCTTGGAGCAGTTCTTC.

This clonotype was seen more than once but under ten times. The chain has TRBV29-1 and TRBJ1-5; weak D call: TRBD1 (5 bases). Trimming pared 6 bases from V and 7 bases from J, leaving 16 bases between. This CDR3 has 13 amino acids. Germline loops: CDR1 SQVTM, CDR2 ANQGSEA. CDR3 nucleotides: TGCAGCGTCTCCAGGGAGGCGGGACAGCCCCAGCATTTT. Translated, it gives CSVSREAGQPQHF.

This sequence joins TRBV28 and TRBJ2-1, with 8 bases matching TRBD1. The CDR3 has 18 amino acids. V shed 3 bases and J 6 bases; nucleotides not matched to a gene: 16. Germline CDR1 reads MDHEN; CDR2 reads SYDVKM. CDR3 in DNA: TGTGCCAGCAGTTTTGATTTCGGAGACAGGGGTATCGGCAATGAGCAGTTCTTC. Its protein product is CASSFDFGDRGIGNEQFF. Complete variable domain (other parts from reference TRBV28 and TRBJ2-1): DVKVTQSSRYLVKRTGEKVFLECVQDMDHENMFWYRQDPGLGLRLIYFSYDVKMKEKGDIPEGYSVSREKKERFSLILESASTNQTSMYLCASSFDFGDRGIGNEQFFGPGTRLTVL.

This clonotype was picked up many times. V usage is TRBV5-1 and J usage is TRBJ2-1; TRBD1 aligns across 9 bases. The CDR3 contains 14 residues. J lost 5 bases, V lost 4 bases, and 4 bases had no gene match. Germline assignment: CDR1 SGHRS and CDR2 YFSETQ. CDR3 in amino acids: CASSTWDRDNEQFF. In DNA form, the CDR3 reads TGCGCCAGCAGCACGTGGGACAGGGACAATGAGCAGTTCTTC.

CDR3 coding DNA: TGTGCCATCAGTGAGTCAGATAAAGAGACCCAGTACTTC. The encoded protein is CAISESDKETQYF. This sequence joins TRBV10-3 and TRBJ2-5, with no clear D. The CDR3 has 13 residues. Trimming removed 0 bases from V and 3 bases from J, with 5 bases in between. The germline V gene encodes CDR1 ENHRY and CDR2 SYGVKD.

In its sample, this clonotype was seen many times. The chain has TRBV20-1 and TRBJ2-7; TRBD2 aligns across 12 bases. CDR1 and CDR2 from the germline V gene are DFQATT and SNEGSKA (reference sequence). The trim removed 5 bases at V and 6 bases at J, leaving 5 bases unmatched. The CDR3 totals 13 residues. The CDR3 DNA is TGCAGTGCTCGGACTAGCGGGGTAGTCGAGCAGTACTTC. This translates into CSARTSGVVEQYF.

In its sample, this clonotype was seen a few times. The J gene is TRBJ1-2, the V gene TRBV12-3 or TRBV12-4, with 8 positions matching TRBD1. The J segment lost 0 bases and the V segment lost 4 bases, leaving 13 bases of the junction unmatched. The CDR3 loop spans 18 amino acids. The CDR3 reads CASSSPKAGGQANYGYTF. DNA for the CDR3: TGTGCCAGCAGTTCCCCTAAGGCAGGGGGCCAAGCTAACTATGGCTACACCTTC.